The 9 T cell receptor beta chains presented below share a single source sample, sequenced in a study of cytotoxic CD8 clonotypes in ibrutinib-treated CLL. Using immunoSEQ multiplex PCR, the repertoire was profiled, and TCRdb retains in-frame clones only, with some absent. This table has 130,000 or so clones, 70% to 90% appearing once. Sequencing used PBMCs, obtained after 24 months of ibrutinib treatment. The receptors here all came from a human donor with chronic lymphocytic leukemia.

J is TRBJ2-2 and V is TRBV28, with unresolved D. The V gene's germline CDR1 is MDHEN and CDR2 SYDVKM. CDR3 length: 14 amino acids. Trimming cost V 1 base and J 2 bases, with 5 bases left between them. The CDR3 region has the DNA TGTGCCAGCAGTTTATCGTCCAACACCGGGGAGCTGTTTTTT. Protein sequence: CASSLSSNTGELFF.

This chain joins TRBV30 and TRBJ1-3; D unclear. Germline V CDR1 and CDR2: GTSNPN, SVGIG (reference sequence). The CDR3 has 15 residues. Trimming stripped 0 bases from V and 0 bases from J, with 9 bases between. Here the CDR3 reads CAWSVRRGSGNTIYF. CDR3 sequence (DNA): TGTGCCTGGAGTGTACGCCGGGGCTCTGGAAACACCATATATTTT.

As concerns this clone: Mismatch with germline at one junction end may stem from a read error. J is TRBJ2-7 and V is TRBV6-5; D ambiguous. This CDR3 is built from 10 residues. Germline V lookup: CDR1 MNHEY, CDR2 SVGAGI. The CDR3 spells CASRYSEQYF. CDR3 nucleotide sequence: TGTGCCAGCAGGTACTCCGAGCAGTACTTC.

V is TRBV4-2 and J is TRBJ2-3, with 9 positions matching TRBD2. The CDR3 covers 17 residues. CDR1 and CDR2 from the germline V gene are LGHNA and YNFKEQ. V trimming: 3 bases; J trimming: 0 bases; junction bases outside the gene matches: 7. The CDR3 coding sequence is TGTGCCAGCAGCCACGCGACTAGCGGCTCTAGCACAGATACGCAGTATTTT. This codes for CASSHATSGSSTDTQYF.

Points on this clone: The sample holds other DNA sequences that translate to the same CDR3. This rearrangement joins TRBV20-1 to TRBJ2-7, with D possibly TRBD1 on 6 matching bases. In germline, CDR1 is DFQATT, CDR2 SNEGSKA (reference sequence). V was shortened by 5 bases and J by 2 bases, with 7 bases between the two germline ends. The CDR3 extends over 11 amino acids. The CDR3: CSAQGTYEQYF. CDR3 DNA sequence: TGCAGTGCTCAGGGGACCTACGAGCAGTACTTC.

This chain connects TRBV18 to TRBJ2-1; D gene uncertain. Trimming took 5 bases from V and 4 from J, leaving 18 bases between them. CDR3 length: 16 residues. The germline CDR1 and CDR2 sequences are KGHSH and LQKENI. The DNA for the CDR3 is TGTGCCAGCTCAGCCGGGCAGGCCCTCTATTACAATGAGCAGTTCTTC. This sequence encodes CASSAGQALYYNEQFF.

CDR3 DNA sequence: TGCGCCAGCAGCCCCGGGACAGTTCTCACCTACAATGAGCAGTTCTTC. Protein product: CASSPGTVLTYNEQFF. The chain has TRBV5-1 and TRBJ2-1; 7 nucleotides match TRBD1. V gave up 4 bases and J gave up 2 bases; unmatched junction bases: 9. The CDR3 sequence is 16 residues long. CDR1 SGHRS and CDR2 YFSETQ come from the germline V gene.

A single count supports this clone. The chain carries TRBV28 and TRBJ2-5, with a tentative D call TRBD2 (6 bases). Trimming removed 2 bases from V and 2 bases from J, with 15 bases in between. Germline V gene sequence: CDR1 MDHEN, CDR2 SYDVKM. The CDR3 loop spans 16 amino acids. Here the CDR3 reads CASSLELAATQETQYF. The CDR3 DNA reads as TGTGCCAGCAGTTTAGAGTTAGCGGCGACACAAGAGACCCAGTACTTC.

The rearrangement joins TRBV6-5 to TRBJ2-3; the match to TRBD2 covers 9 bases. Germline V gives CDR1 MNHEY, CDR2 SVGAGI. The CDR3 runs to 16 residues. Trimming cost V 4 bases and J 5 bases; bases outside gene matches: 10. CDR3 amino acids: CASSFQTSGTKDTQYF. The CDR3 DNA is TGTGCCAGCAGTTTTCAGACTAGCGGTACAAAAGATACGCAGTATTTT.